These T cell receptor beta chains were read from a single sample in a study of CD8 T cells in Susac syndrome. TCRdb reprocessed the immunoSEQ multiplex PCR reads with MiXCR, giving one entry per CDR3 protein. The data contain 150,000 to 200,000 distinct CDR3 sequences, 91% of them seen just once; the ten biggest clones take up 0.085% to 0.09%. Material: CD4+ T cells from PBMCs. All receptors derive from a human donor with Susac syndrome. The CDR3 runs from the conserved cysteine through the conserved F or W. Fields, in order: clone size, V gene, D gene, J gene, CDR3 protein, CDR3 DNA. A D gene is named only where the DNA matches it firmly. For some rows the clone size is stated as once, few or many, or as a class when expanded; others skip it.

-	TRBV19	TRBD2	TRBJ2-1	CASSRPSLAGGTNEQFF	TGTGCCAGTAGTAGACCATCTCTAGCGGGAGGGACGAATGAGCAGTTCTTC
-	TRBV6-5	-	TRBJ2-5	CASSPGQSETQYF	TGTGCCAGCAGCCCCGGACAGTCAGAGACCCAGTACTTC
-	TRBV7-2	-	TRBJ2-7	CASSPSTLITYEQYF	TGTGCCAGCAGCCCCTCGACTCTAATAACCTACGAGCAGTACTTC
-	TRBV25-1	-	TRBJ1-1	CASSEFGGTEAFF	TGTGCCAGCAGTGAATTTGGGGGCACTGAAGCTTTCTTT
-	TRBV12-3/TRBV12-4	-	TRBJ2-2	CASSSRLDTGELFF	TGTGCCAGCAGTTCGCGGCTTGACACCGGGGAGCTGTTTTTT
-	TRBV3-1	TRBD2	TRBJ2-5	CASSQDGRLAGAQETQYF	TGTGCCAGCAGCCAAGATGGGCGGCTAGCGGGAGCCCAAGAGACCCAGTACTTC
-	TRBV27	-	TRBJ2-3	CASSLLAPSLKDTQYF	TGTGCCAGCAGTTTATTAGCGCCTAGCCTGAAAGATACGCAGTATTTT
-	TRBV29-1	TRBD2	TRBJ2-7	CSVKKLAGDTKPHYEQYF	TGCAGCGTGAAGAAACTAGCGGGGGACACCAAACCTCACTACGAGCAGTACTTC
-	TRBV19	-	TRBJ2-3	CASSILDGSEEDTQYF	TGTGCCAGTAGTATTCTGGACGGGAGTGAAGAAGATACGCAGTATTTT
-	TRBV3-1	-	TRBJ2-3	CASSRTVDTQYF	TGTGCCAGCAGTCGGACAGTCGATACGCAGTATTTT
-	TRBV10-3	TRBD1	TRBJ1-2	CAIRTPQGGDYGYTF	TGTGCCATCAGGACCCCACAGGGGGGAGACTATGGCTACACCTTC
-	TRBV29-1	-	TRBJ1-1	CSGREAEAFF	TGCAGCGGGAGGGAGGCTGAAGCTTTCTTT
-	TRBV4-1	TRBD1	TRBJ1-1	CASSQPGQAIHEAFF	TGCGCCAGCAGCCAACCCGGACAGGCGATACATGAAGCTTTCTTT
-	TRBV20-1	TRBD2	TRBJ2-1	CSARSGAGVVGEQFF	TGCAGTGCCAGGTCGGGAGCGGGAGTCGTGGGTGAGCAGTTCTTC
-	TRBV7-3	TRBD2	TRBJ2-1	CASSLAGGRSNEQFF	TGTGCCAGCAGTTTAGCGGGAGGGCGGAGCAATGAGCAGTTCTTC
-	TRBV5-4	TRBD2	TRBJ2-1	CASSPPTSGLYNEQFF	TGTGCCAGCAGCCCGCCGACTAGCGGACTGTACAATGAGCAGTTCTTC
-	TRBV18	TRBD2	TRBJ2-3	CASSPPPAGGTDTQYF	TGTGCCAGCTCACCCCCCCCAGCGGGAGGCACAGATACGCAGTATTTT
once	TRBV28	TRBD1	TRBJ2-3	CASSGSWTGSTDTQYF	TGTGCCAGCAGTGGATCTTGGACAGGGAGCACAGATACGCAGTATTTT
-	TRBV20-1	-	TRBJ1-4	CSAPGATNEKLFF	TGCAGTGCGCCGGGGGCAACTAATGAAAAACTGTTTTTT
once	TRBV10-3	TRBD1	TRBJ2-7	CAISADRGYYEQYF	TGTGCCATCAGTGCAGACAGGGGGTATTACGAGCAGTACTTC
-	TRBV7-3	-	TRBJ2-1	CASSSGQSSYNEQFF	TGTGCCAGCAGCTCCGGACAGAGCTCCTACAATGAGCAGTTCTTC
-	TRBV5-1	-	TRBJ2-7	CASSPTGLEGFEQYF	TGCGCCAGCAGCCCCACAGGCCTCGAGGGGTTCGAGCAGTACTTC
-	TRBV7-9	-	TRBJ1-2	CASTREINYGYTF	TGTGCCAGCACCCGCGAAATCAACTATGGCTACACCTTC
-	TRBV7-7	-	TRBJ2-5	CASSPHEVSETQYF	TGTGCTAGCAGCCCCCACGAAGTGTCGGAGACCCAGTACTTC
-	TRBV2	-	TRBJ2-1	CASSDGGGNEQFF	TGTGCCAGCAGTGATGGAGGGGGGAATGAGCAGTTCTTC
once	TRBV12-3/TRBV12-4	-	TRBJ1-2	CASSLRRAQSYGYTF	TGTGCCAGCAGTTTAAGAAGAGCACAGTCCTATGGCTACACCTTC
-	TRBV12-5	-	TRBJ2-7	CASGLGDGYEQYF	TGTGCTAGTGGTTTGGGGGACGGGTACGAGCAGTACTTC
-	TRBV20-1	-	TRBJ1-2	CSARDGSYGYTF	TGCAGTGCTAGAGATGGCAGCTATGGCTACACCTTC
-	TRBV5-1	-	TRBJ2-3	CASSLGSRTRTDTQYF	TGCGCCAGCAGCCTTGGCTCCCGTACCCGGACAGATACGCAGTATTTT
once	TRBV7-2	-	TRBJ1-3	CASSPGPLNTIYF	TGTGCCAGCAGCCCGGGACCTCTAAACACCATATATTTT
-	TRBV15	-	TRBJ2-4	CATRQGLAKNIQYF	TGTGCCACCAGACAGGGACTAGCCAAAAACATTCAGTACTTC
-	TRBV7-9	-	TRBJ1-1	CASSPEGGGVVYTEAFF	TGTGCCAGCAGCCCCGAGGGAGGAGGGGTGGTTTATACTGAAGCTTTCTTT
-	TRBV29-1	TRBD2	TRBJ2-5	CSAKRGVEFSQYF	TGCAGCGCTAAGCGGGGGGTAGAGTTTTCCCAGTACTTC
-	TRBV3-1	-	TRBJ1-1	CASSSYDGTEAFF	TGTGCCAGCAGCTCGTATGATGGCACTGAAGCTTTCTTT
-	TRBV4-2	TRBD2	TRBJ2-2	CASSPMKGLAGGPGELFF	TGTGCCAGCAGCCCCATGAAGGGACTAGCGGGGGGCCCCGGGGAGCTGTTTTTT
-	TRBV2	-	TRBJ1-1	CASREQTGPTEAFF	TGTGCCAGCAGGGAGCAGACAGGACCTACTGAAGCTTTCTTT
-	TRBV5-4	-	TRBJ1-1	CASGATNTEAFF	TGTGCCAGCGGGGCAACGAACACTGAAGCTTTCTTT
-	TRBV30	-	TRBJ1-4	CACNKGSNEKLFF	TGTGCCTGTAACAAGGGTTCTAATGAAAAACTGTTTTTT
once	TRBV5-4	-	TRBJ1-2	CASRSATGLPRGYTF	TGTGCCAGCAGGTCTGCGACAGGCCTCCCGCGGGGCTACACCTTC
-	TRBV11-2	-	TRBJ1-1	CASSALENTEAFF	TGTGCCAGCAGCGCCCTAGAGAACACTGAAGCTTTCTTT
-	TRBV3-1	-	TRBJ2-2	CASSPVGGTNTGELFF	TGTGCCAGCAGCCCCGTCGGGGGAACCAACACCGGGGAGCTGTTTTTT
-	TRBV28	TRBD1	TRBJ1-4	CASRVGTGEKLFF	TGTGCCAGCAGAGTCGGGACAGGTGAAAAACTGTTTTTT
-	TRBV12-3/TRBV12-4	-	TRBJ2-2	CASSLYGELFF	TGTGCCAGCAGTTTGTACGGGGAGCTGTTTTTT
-	TRBV15	-	TRBJ2-7	CATSQFATSYEQYF	TGTGCCACCAGCCAATTCGCAACCTCCTACGAGCAGTACTTC
-	TRBV7-6	TRBD2	TRBJ2-7	CASSSVAGPYEQYF	TGTGCCAGCAGCTCAGTAGCGGGACCTTACGAGCAGTACTTC